This TCR beta chain was sequenced in a study of cytomegalovirus exposure and HLA in healthy donors. General study findings and limits: By HLA locus, TCR association rates varied in a later analysis, with DRB1 showing the most and HLA-C the fewest.

Note on this clone: Its target is not known.

13 Jbeta primers and 60 Vbeta primers were used for the PCR. This table comes from immunoSEQ multiplex PCR, and its TCRdb copy is limited to in-frame clones, with some not included. The data contain about 140,000 clones, roughly 74% of them seen just once; the ten biggest clones take up about 3%. The TCR comes from a man in his forties or fifties in good health and CMV-seronegative. The sequenced material came from PBMCs.

The CDR3 loop reads CASSQTQQGATGANVLTF. As DNA, the CDR3 is TGCGCCAGCAGCCAGACCCAACAGGGGGCGACTGGGGCCAACGTCCTGACTTTC. This chain connects TRBV5-1 to TRBJ2-6, with 9 bases matching TRBD1. The CDR3 consists of 18 residues. The V and J ends lost 4 bases and 2 bases, in that order; junction bases with no gene match: 10. From germline, CDR1 is SGHRS and CDR2 YFSETQ.